This TCR beta chain stems from a study of T cells after yellow fever vaccination. Findings and caveats of the study: Contaminating bulk clonotypes could be abundant in FACS-sorted repertoires. Most primary-vaccination clones recurred post-booster (nearly 98% CD4, just over 85% CD8). The secondary response was weaker but peaked faster, day 5 versus 15.

About this clonotype itself: What it binds is not known.

UMIs were added to TCR cDNA along with a universal primer site when it was made by 5'RACE template switching. TCRdb fed the 5' RACE reads into MiXCR, producing one record per CDR3 protein. The profile covers around 310,000 distinct CDR3 sequences, with approximately 9% appearing a single time and roughly 17% taken by the ten largest. The CDR3 runs 16 residues. J lost 3 bases, V lost 3 bases, and 5 bases had no gene match. Germline V gives CDR1 MDHEN, CDR2 SYDVKM. This material consisted of PBMCs, taken on the day of the first yellow fever vaccination. This clonotype was obtained from a man younger than 35 who received the YFV17D yellow fever vaccine. V gene TRBV28 combines with J gene TRBJ2-6; TRBD1 matches at 7 bases. CDR3 region: CASSFEGAGGANVLTF. Here the CDR3 DNA reads TGTGCCAGCAGTTTTGAGGGGGCAGGTGGGGCCAACGTCCTGACTTTC.